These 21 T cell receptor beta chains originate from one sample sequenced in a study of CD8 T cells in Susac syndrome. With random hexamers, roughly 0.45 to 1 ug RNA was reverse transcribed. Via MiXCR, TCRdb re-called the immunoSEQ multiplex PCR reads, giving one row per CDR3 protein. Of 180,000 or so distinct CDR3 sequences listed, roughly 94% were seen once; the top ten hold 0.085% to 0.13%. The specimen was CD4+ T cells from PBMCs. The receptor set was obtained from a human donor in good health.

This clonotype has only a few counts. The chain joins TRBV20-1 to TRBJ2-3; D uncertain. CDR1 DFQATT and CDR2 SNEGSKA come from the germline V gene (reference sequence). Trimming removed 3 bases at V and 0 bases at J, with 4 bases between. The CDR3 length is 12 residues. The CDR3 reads CSASASTDTQYF. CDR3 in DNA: TGCAGTGCTAGCGCTAGCACAGATACGCAGTATTTT.

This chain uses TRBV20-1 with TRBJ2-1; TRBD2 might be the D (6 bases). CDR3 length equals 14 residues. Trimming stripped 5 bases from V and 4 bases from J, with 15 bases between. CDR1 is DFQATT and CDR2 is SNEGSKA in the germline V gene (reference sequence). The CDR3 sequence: CSAAGEVVYNEQFF. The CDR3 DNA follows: TGCAGTGCTGCCGGGGAGGTAGTGTACAATGAGCAGTTCTTC.

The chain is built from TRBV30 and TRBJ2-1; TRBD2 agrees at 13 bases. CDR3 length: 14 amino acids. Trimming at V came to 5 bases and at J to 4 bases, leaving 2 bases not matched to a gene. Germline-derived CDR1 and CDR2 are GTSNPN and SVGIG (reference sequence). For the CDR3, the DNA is TGTGCCTGGGGACTAGCGGGAGAGTACAATGAGCAGTTCTTC. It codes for CAWGLAGEYNEQFF.

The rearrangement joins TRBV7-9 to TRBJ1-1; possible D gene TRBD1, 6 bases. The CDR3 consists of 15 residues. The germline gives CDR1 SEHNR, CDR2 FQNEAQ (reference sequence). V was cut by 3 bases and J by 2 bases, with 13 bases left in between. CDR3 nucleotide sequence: TGTGCCAGCAGCTTTGACCTGGGACACAACACTGAAGCTTTCTTT. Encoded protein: CASSFDLGHNTEAFF.

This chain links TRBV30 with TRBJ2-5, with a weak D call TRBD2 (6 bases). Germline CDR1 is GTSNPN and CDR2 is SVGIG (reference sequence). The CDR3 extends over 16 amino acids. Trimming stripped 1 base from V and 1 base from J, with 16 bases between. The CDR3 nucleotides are TGTGCCTGGAGTGGCGGGACTGCTGCCCTCCAAGAGACCCAGTACTTC. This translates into CAWSGGTAALQETQYF.

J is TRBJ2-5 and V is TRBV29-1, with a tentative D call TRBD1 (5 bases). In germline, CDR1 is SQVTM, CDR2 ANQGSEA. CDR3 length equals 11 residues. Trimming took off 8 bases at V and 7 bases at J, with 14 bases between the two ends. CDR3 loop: CSFQDIGTQYF. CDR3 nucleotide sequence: TGCAGCTTCCAGGACATCGGGACCCAGTACTTC.

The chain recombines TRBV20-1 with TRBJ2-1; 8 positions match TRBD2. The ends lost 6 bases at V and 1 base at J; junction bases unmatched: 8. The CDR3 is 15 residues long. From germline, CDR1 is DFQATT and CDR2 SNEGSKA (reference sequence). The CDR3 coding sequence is TGCAGTGCCGTAAAGCCGGGGGGGTCCTACAATGAGCAGTTCTTC. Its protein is CSAVKPGGSYNEQFF.

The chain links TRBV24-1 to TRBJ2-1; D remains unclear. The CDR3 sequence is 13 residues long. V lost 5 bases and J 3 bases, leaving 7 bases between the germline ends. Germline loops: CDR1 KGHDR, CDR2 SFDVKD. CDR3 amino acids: CATSADIYNEQFF. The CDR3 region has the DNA TGTGCCACCAGTGCCGACATCTACAATGAGCAGTTCTTC.

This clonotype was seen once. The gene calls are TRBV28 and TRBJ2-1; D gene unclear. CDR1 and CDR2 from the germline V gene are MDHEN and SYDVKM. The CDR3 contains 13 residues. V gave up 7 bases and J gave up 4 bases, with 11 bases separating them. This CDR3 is CASTQLKYNEQFF. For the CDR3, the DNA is TGTGCCAGCACCCAGTTGAAATACAATGAGCAGTTCTTC.

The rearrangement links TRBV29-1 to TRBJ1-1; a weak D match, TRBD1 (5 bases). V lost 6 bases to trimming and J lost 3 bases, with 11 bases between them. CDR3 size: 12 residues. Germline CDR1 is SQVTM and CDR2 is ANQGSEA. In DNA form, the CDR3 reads TGCAGCGTGACCGCGGGGGACACTGAAGCTTTCTTT. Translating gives CSVTAGDTEAFF.

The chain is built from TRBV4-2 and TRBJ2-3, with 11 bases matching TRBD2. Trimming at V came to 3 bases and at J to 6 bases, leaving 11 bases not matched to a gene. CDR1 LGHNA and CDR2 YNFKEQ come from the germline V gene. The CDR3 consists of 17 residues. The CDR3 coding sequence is TGTGCCAGCAGCCACCAGACTAGCGGGACGACGAAGGATACGCAGTATTTT. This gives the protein CASSHQTSGTTKDTQYF.

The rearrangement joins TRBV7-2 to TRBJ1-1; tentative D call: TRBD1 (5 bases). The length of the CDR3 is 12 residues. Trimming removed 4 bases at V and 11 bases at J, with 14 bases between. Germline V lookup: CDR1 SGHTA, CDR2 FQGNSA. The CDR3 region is CASSYVTGDAFF. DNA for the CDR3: TGTGCCAGCAGCTATGTAACGGGGGACGCTTTCTTT.

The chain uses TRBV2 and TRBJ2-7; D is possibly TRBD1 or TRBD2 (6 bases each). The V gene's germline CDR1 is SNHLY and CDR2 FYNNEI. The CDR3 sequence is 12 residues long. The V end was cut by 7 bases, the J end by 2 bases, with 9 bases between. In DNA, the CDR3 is TGTGCCAGCAAGGGGGGCACCTACGAGCAGTACTTC. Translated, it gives CASKGGTYEQYF.

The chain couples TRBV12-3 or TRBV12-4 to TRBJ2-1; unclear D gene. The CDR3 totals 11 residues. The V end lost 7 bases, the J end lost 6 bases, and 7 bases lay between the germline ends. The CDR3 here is CASTLANEQFF. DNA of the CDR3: TGTGCCAGCACCTTAGCCAATGAGCAGTTCTTC.

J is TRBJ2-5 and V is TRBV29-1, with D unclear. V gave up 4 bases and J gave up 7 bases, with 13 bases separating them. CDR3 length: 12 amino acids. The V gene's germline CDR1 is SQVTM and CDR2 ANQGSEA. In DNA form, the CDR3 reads TGCAGCGTTGGGCCCCCCGGCGGGACCCAGTACTTC. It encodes CSVGPPGGTQYF.

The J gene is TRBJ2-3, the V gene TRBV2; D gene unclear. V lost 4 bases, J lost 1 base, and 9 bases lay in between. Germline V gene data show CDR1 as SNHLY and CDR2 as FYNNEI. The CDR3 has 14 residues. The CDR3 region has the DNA TGTGCCAGCAGTGGCTTTCTTGGCACAGATACGCAGTATTTT. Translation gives CASSGFLGTDTQYF.

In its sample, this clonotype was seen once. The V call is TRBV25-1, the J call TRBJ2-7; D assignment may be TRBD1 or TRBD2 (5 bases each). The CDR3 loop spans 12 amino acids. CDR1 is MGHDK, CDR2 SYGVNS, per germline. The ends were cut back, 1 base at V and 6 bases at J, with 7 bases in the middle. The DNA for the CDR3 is TGTGCCAGCAGTGAATGGGGGACCGAGCAGTACTTC. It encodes CASSEWGTEQYF.

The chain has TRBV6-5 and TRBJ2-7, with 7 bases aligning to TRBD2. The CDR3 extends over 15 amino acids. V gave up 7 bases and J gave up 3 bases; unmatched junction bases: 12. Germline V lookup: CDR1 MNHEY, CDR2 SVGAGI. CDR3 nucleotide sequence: TGTGCCAGCAAACGGACTAGAAGAATGTACTACGAGCAGTACTTC. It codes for CASKRTRRMYYEQYF.

The DNA for the CDR3 is TGCGCCAGCAGCCATGATACTAGCCGGTACGAGCAGTACTTC. Encoded protein: CASSHDTSRYEQYF. V gene TRBV4-3 combines with J gene TRBJ2-7; D might be TRBD2 (6 bases). CDR3 length: 14 amino acids. Germline V lookup: CDR1 LGHNA, CDR2 YSLEER. V lost 3 bases to trimming and J lost 4 bases, with 13 bases between them.

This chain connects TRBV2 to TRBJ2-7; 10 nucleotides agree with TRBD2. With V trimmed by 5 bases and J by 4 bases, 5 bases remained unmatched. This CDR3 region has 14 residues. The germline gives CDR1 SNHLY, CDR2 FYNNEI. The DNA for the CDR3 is TGTGCCAGCAGTACGGGACTAGCGATTTACGAGCAGTACTTC. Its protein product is CASSTGLAIYEQYF.

DNA of the CDR3: TGTGCCAGCAGCCAAAACAGAGGAACGGCTGAAGCTTTCTTT. As protein: CASSQNRGTAEAFF. This chain links TRBV3-1 with TRBJ1-1; D call uncertain. V was trimmed by 2 bases and J by 6 bases, leaving 13 bases between them. Germline CDR1 LGHDT, CDR2 YNNKEL (reference sequence). CDR3 length: 14 amino acids.